These 5 T cell receptor beta chains originate from one sample sequenced in a study of cytomegalovirus exposure and HLA in healthy donors. Both 60 Vbeta primers and 13 Jbeta primers went into the PCR. The protocol was immunoSEQ multiplex PCR, while the TCRdb copy is restricted to in-frame clones and leaves out a portion. The table counts 110,000 to 150,000 clones; approximately 2% lies in the top ten. Sequencing was done on a sample of PBMCs. These receptors were obtained from a woman aged 18-35 years in good health and CMV-seronegative.

The chain recombines TRBV11-3 with TRBJ2-2; 8 nucleotides agree with TRBD2. V gave up 1 base and J gave up 3 bases; unmatched junction bases: 4. In germline, CDR1 is SGHNT, CDR2 YENEEA. The CDR3 runs 16 residues. CDR3 nucleotides: TGTGCCAGCAGCTTAGGAACTAGCGGAGACACCGGGGAGCTGTTTTTT. Its protein is CASSLGTSGDTGELFF.

The chain has TRBV29-1 and TRBJ2-3, with 7 nucleotides matching TRBD2. V lost 4 bases and J lost 1; bases outside the gene matches: 5. CDR3 length: 14 amino acids. The germline V gene has CDR1 SQVTM and CDR2 ANQGSEA. This chain's CDR3 is CSVGWTSRTDTQYF. In DNA form, the CDR3 reads TGCAGCGTTGGCTGGACTAGTCGCACAGATACGCAGTATTTT.

V is TRBV7-9 and J is TRBJ1-1, with no clear D. In germline, CDR1 is SEHNR, CDR2 FQNEAQ (reference sequence). V was clipped by 1 base and J by 2 bases, with 5 bases between them. The CDR3 totals 13 residues. CDR3 loop: CASSLVQNTEAFF. CDR3 sequence (DNA): TGTGCCAGCAGCTTAGTCCAAAACACTGAAGCTTTCTTT.

The V and J genes are TRBV6-5 and TRBJ2-1; D is uncertain. CDR3 length: 15 residues. Germline CDR1 reads MNHEY; CDR2 reads SVGAGI. V dropped 2 bases and J dropped 0 bases, with 8 bases sitting between them. CDR3 residues: CASSYEQSSYNEQFF. The DNA of the CDR3 is TGTGCCAGCAGTTACGAACAGAGCTCCTACAATGAGCAGTTCTTC.

The chain combines TRBV7-3 with TRBJ2-7; TRBD2 matches at 9 bases. J gave up 1 base and V 3 bases, and 4 bases lay outside the gene matches. The CDR3 extends over 15 amino acids. Per the germline V gene, CDR1 is SGHTA and CDR2 is FQGTGA. CDR3 DNA: TGTGCCAGCAGCTTCGGTAGCGGGAGTTCCTACGAGCAGTACTTC. Its protein is CASSFGSGSSYEQYF.